This entry is about one T cell receptor (beta chain). Assay used: immunoSEQ multiplex PCR; TCRdb lists only in-frame clones, some missing. The sample holds roughly 1.5 million clones, roughly 98% seen once. The ends were cut back, 7 bases at V and 5 bases at J, with 11 bases in the middle. The CDR3 loop spans 11 amino acids. Germline CDR1 SQVTM, CDR2 ANQGSEA. The data were obtained in a study of shared clonotypes between healthy human individuals. The chain has TRBV29-1 and TRBJ2-5, with D possibly being TRBD1 (5 bases). This clonotype was obtained from a young man in good health. The material sequenced was naive CD4+ T cells sorted from blood. The subset is: CD45RA+ positively selected. DNA for the CDR3: TGCAGCGCAGCAGGGCAGGAGACCCAGTACTTC. Translating gives CSAAGQETQYF. Drawing the rest from reference TRBV29-1 and TRBJ2-5, the complete variable domain is SAVISQKPSRDICQRGTSLTIQCQVDSQVTMMFWYRQQPGQSLTLIATANQGSEATYESGFVIDKFPISRPNLTFSTLTVSNMSPEDSSIYLCSAAGQETQYFGPGTRLLVL.